Listed below are T cell receptor beta chains from one sample, sequenced in a study of blood T cell repertoires in COVID-19. Sequencing used immunoSEQ multiplex PCR; TCRdb keeps in-frame clones, though not all of them. The repertoire holds about 240,000 clones, with around 90% as singletons. Sequencing input: peripheral blood. The receptor source for this set is a woman in her sixties or seventies with active or convalescent COVID-19. The CDR3 runs from the conserved cysteine through the conserved F or W. Each record gives: D gene, clone size, J gene, V gene, CDR3 length, CDR3 protein, CDR3 DNA. D genes are given only for firm matches. Part of the rows lack a size; the others show once, few, many or a class for expanded clones.

TRBD1 | - | TRBJ2-7 | TRBV11-2 | 15 | CASSLSNGDSYEQYF | TGTGCCAGCAGCTTATCCAATGGGGACAGTTACGAGCAGTACTTC
- | - | TRBJ2-5 | TRBV12-3/TRBV12-4 | 13 | CASSLLSRETQYF | TGTGCCAGCAGTTTGTTGAGTCGGGAGACCCAGTACTTC
- | - | TRBJ1-1 | TRBV7-2 | 14 | CASSLRRGRGEAFF | TGTGCCAGCAGTCTTAGACGTGGCCGGGGTGAAGCTTTCTTT
TRBD2 | - | TRBJ2-1 | TRBV4-3 | 15 | CASSLGLAIHNEQFF | TGCGCCAGCAGCCTAGGACTAGCTATCCACAATGAGCAGTTCTTC
- | - | TRBJ1-3 | TRBV5-6 | 16 | CASSLRGSGAGNTIYF | TGTGCCAGCAGCTTGAGGGGGTCAGGGGCTGGAAACACCATATATTTT
TRBD1 | - | TRBJ1-2 | TRBV19 | 17 | CASSIGQGGYPNYGYTF | TGTGCCAGTAGTATCGGACAGGGAGGCTACCCTAACTATGGCTACACCTTC
- | - | TRBJ1-5 | TRBV6-2/TRBV6-3 | 11 | CASSVGQPQHF | TGTGCCAGCAGTGTCGGGCAGCCCCAGCATTTT
TRBD1 | - | TRBJ1-5 | TRBV6-5 | 16 | CASSSYGQVGNQPQHF | TGTGCCAGCAGTTCTTATGGACAGGTGGGCAATCAGCCCCAGCATTTT
TRBD1 | once | TRBJ2-5 | TRBV19 | 13 | CASSRQGEETQYF | TGTGCCAGTAGCCGACAGGGGGAGGAGACCCAGTACTTC
TRBD1 | - | TRBJ1-2 | TRBV19 | 14 | CASSPTGGGGGYTF | TGTGCCAGTAGTCCGACAGGGGGCGGTGGTGGCTACACCTTC
- | - | TRBJ2-3 | TRBV7-9 | 13 | CAGGAASTDTQYF | TGTGCCGGTGGAGCGGCTAGCACAGATACGCAGTATTTT
TRBD1 | - | TRBJ2-7 | TRBV5-4 | 15 | CASSWGTALPGEQYF | TGTGCCAGCAGCTGGGGGACAGCGCTCCCAGGGGAGCAGTACTTC
- | few | TRBJ1-2 | TRBV9 | 14 | CASSVEVQGYGYTF | TGTGCCAGCAGCGTAGAGGTACAGGGCTATGGCTACACCTTC
TRBD1 | - | TRBJ1-4 | TRBV19 | 12 | CASYNRGEKLFF | TGTGCCAGTTATAACAGGGGTGAAAAACTGTTTTTT
- | - | TRBJ2-2 | TRBV4-1 | 15 | CASSQDQVPPGELFF | TGCGCCAGCAGCCAAGATCAGGTCCCCCCCGGGGAGCTGTTTTTT